This passage covers 10 T cell receptor beta chains from one sample sequenced in a study of beta chain features in type 1 diabetes. Findings and caveats of the study: TCRB CDR3s from Type 1 diabetes patients were moderately but significantly shorter in all four CD4+ subsets.

cDNA synthesis used the whole RNA isolate, giving expressed TCRB sequences. Generated by immunoSEQ multiplex PCR, the TCRdb table keeps only in-frame clones and is missing some. The repertoire holds 300,000 to 350,000 clones, with roughly a tenth as singletons. These receptors have no known antigen. The source material was central memory CD4+ T cells from blood. The receptors derive from a man aged 25 to 40 with type 1 diabetes.

This clone was seen ten or more times. The chain links TRBV6-5 to TRBJ2-5; a possible D gene is TRBD2 (5 bases). V was pared by 2 bases and J by 3 bases, with 10 bases between. Germline V gene lookup returns CDR1 MNHEY and CDR2 SVGAGI. The CDR3 contains 14 residues. CDR3 region: CASSYRGDEETQYF. The CDR3 DNA follows: TGTGCCAGCAGTTACCGGGGTGATGAAGAGACCCAGTACTTC.

The table lists this clone with a few counts. The chain recombines TRBV7-9 with TRBJ2-3; no reliable D call. Germline lookup yields CDR1 SEHNR and CDR2 FQNEAQ (reference sequence). The CDR3 has 15 residues. Trimming pared 1 base from V and 5 bases from J, leaving 13 bases between. The CDR3 reads CASSLVPTSEDTQYF. CDR3 coding DNA: TGTGCCAGCAGCTTAGTCCCTACCTCGGAAGATACGCAGTATTTT.

The chain employs TRBV6-5 and TRBJ1-5; D is uncertain. The CDR3 covers 15 residues. Germline loops: CDR1 MNHEY, CDR2 SVGAGI. V gave up 0 bases and J gave up 2 bases, with 8 bases separating them. The CDR3 is CASSYSFTGNQPQHF. The CDR3 region has the DNA TGTGCCAGCAGTTACTCGTTCACGGGCAATCAGCCCCAGCATTTT.

The V and J genes are TRBV5-1 and TRBJ2-5; no clear D gene. V was clipped by 0 bases and J by 7 bases, with 10 bases between them. In germline, CDR1 is SGHRS, CDR2 YFSETQ. The CDR3 totals 13 residues. The CDR3, as DNA: TGCGCCAGCAGCTTGGACCAGAAAGGGACCCAGTACTTC. Translation gives CASSLDQKGTQYF.

This clone was seen more than once but under ten times. The genes are TRBV28 and TRBJ1-2; tentative D call: TRBD1 (5 bases). Trimming stripped 6 bases from V and 7 bases from J, with 18 bases between. The germline CDR1 and CDR2 sequences are MDHEN and SYDVKM. This CDR3 comprises 14 residues. For the CDR3, the DNA is TGTGCCAGCAGCCTCAGGAGGGACTCCCGTGGCTACACCTTC. Translation gives CASSLRRDSRGYTF.

J is TRBJ2-7 and V is TRBV7-9; D ambiguous. V shed 2 bases and J shed 7 bases, with 12 bases lying between them. Germline-derived CDR1 and CDR2 are SEHNR and FQNEAQ (reference sequence). This CDR3 region has 13 residues. CDR3 nucleotides: TGTGCCAGCAGCTTAAACGTTATCAGGGAGCAGTACTTC. This sequence encodes CASSLNVIREQYF.

The table lists this clone with a few counts. The same CDR3 is also encoded by other DNA sequences in this sample. CDR3 residues: CASSSDRASYEQYF. The CDR3 DNA reads as TGTGCCAGCAGCTCCGACAGGGCCTCCTACGAGCAGTACTTC. The J gene is TRBJ2-7, the V gene TRBV7-2, with 7 bases identical to TRBD1. CDR3 length: 14 residues. Germline loops: CDR1 SGHTA, CDR2 FQGNSA. The V segment lost 4 bases and the J segment 0 bases; nucleotides outside the gene matches: 3.

The gene calls are TRBV10-2 and TRBJ1-4, with unresolved D. From germline, CDR1 is WSHSY and CDR2 SAAADI. V was shortened by 2 bases and J by 3 bases, with 4 bases between the two germline ends. CDR3 length: 13 amino acids. CDR3 bases: TGCGCCAGCAGTGAGCTAGCTAATGAAAAACTGTTTTTT. This translates into CASSELANEKLFF.

This clone was counted only a few times. The chain combines TRBV7-2 with TRBJ1-2; unclear D gene. The CDR3 has 13 amino acids. Germline CDR1 and CDR2: SGHTA and FQGNSA. V lost 4 bases and J lost 4, with 10 bases in between. The DNA of the CDR3 is TGTGCCAGCAGCTCCGTGGCGGGCTATGGCTACACCTTC. It is translated as CASSSVAGYGYTF.

The chain has TRBV15 and TRBJ1-5; D remains unclear. Germline V CDR1 and CDR2: LNHNV, YYDKDF (reference sequence). The ends were cut back, 0 bases at V and 2 bases at J, with 8 bases in the middle. The CDR3 spans 15 residues. CDR3 DNA sequence: TGTGCCACCAGCAGAGATCTGCCAGGCAATCAGCCCCAGCATTTT. This gives the protein CATSRDLPGNQPQHF.